This T cell receptor beta chain was identified during a study of blood T cell repertoires in COVID-19. Study in general: Samples taken during acute and convalescent COVID-19 were collected in the United States, Italy and Spain. PBMCs, B-cell-depleted T cells, or T cells provided the cDNA or gDNA that made up the material.

The V gene's germline CDR1 is MNHEY and CDR2 SVGAGI. The V gene lost 9 bases and the J gene lost 0 bases, with 9 bases spanning the gap. CDR3 length: 13 residues. Original analysis: Scientists estimated how many nucleated cells there were by amplifying reference gene primers. Libraries were prepared by immunoSEQ multiplex PCR; TCRdb keeps only in-frame clonotypes and omits some of them. Clonal size and the V and J genes are those of that table, whereas D and trimming came from the DNA. The profile shows some 250,000 clones, about four fifths of them singletons. This sequence originates from a woman between 18 and 30 years old with acute or convalescent COVID-19. Sample: peripheral blood. The V gene is TRBV6-5, the J gene TRBJ2-1, with a possible D match to TRBD2 (5 bases). Here the CDR3 DNA reads TGTGCCAGTCGAGGGTCCTCCTACAATGAGCAGTTCTTC. This codes for CASRGSSYNEQFF.